This T cell receptor beta chain was recovered during a study of cytomegalovirus exposure and HLA in healthy donors. The data were produced by immunoSEQ multiplex PCR, yet TCRdb's version contains in-frame clones alone and is incomplete. The profile shows roughly 130,000 clones, 89% of them singletons. The CDR3 has 14 amino acids. Germline CDR1 reads MNHEY; CDR2 reads SMNVEV (reference sequence). Trimming at V came to 7 bases and at J to 6 bases, leaving 5 bases not matched to a gene. This clonotype originated in a woman aged 18-29 years in good health and CMV-seropositive. The genes are TRBV27 and TRBJ1-4; 10 nucleotides agree with TRBD1. Source material: PBMCs. As DNA, the CDR3 is TGTGCCAGCAAAAAGACAGGGGGCTATGAAAAACTGTTTTTT. Translation gives CASKKTGGYEKLFF.